Below, 14 T cell receptor beta chains from the same sample are listed, as sequenced in a study of T-cell reconstitution after alpha-beta-depleted transplantation in children. Preparation of the TCRbeta library used unique molecular identifiers. One entry per CDR3 protein, called by TCRdb with MiXCR from the PCR reads. The sample has 700,000 to 950,000 distinct CDR3 sequences, roughly 15% seen once. Sequencing used PBMCs, mostly from graft donor cells, obtained 360 days after TCRalphabeta/CD19-depleted stem cell transplant. The receptors were gathered from a male patient between 5 and 17 years old who had a stem cell transplant for acute lymphoblastic leukemia, so the T cells may come from the graft donor.

CDR3 sequence: CASSLSAGGSYEQYF. In DNA form, the CDR3 reads TGCGCCAGCAGCCTATCAGCGGGAGGGTCCTACGAGCAGTACTTC. The chain has TRBV5-1 and TRBJ2-7; 10 bases line up with TRBD2. V lost 4 bases to trimming and J lost 1 base; unmatched junction nucleotides: 5. Germline CDR1 reads SGHRS; CDR2 reads YFSETQ. The CDR3 is 15 residues long. Full variable domain (missing parts from reference TRBV5-1 and TRBJ2-7): KAGVTQTPRYLIKTRGQQVTLSCSPISGHRSVSWYQQTPGQGLQFLFEYFSETQRNKGNFPGRFSGRQFSNSRSEMNVSTLELGDSALYLCASSLSAGGSYEQYFGPGTRLTVT.

This clonotype was detected only a few times. The rearrangement links TRBV10-3 to TRBJ2-7; D could derive from TRBD1 or TRBD2 (5 bases each). The V gene's germline CDR1 is ENHRY and CDR2 SYGVKD. The V gene lost 3 bases and the J gene lost 6 bases, with 15 bases spanning the gap. The CDR3 spans 14 residues. CDR3 sequence: CAISDLNSRGEQYF. CDR3 in DNA: TGTGCCATCAGTGACCTAAACTCGAGGGGCGAGCAGTACTTC.

This clonotype has only a few counts. V gene TRBV12-3 or TRBV12-4 combines with J gene TRBJ2-6, with D tentatively TRBD1 or TRBD2 (5 bases each). CDR3 length: 16 amino acids. V shed 3 bases and J shed 0 bases, with 9 bases lying between them. As DNA, the CDR3 is TGTGCCAGCAGTTTGGGGGTTGTCTCTGGGGCCAACGTCCTGACTTTC. This encodes CASSLGVVSGANVLTF.

This clonotype has a handful of counts. The V call is TRBV18, the J call TRBJ2-3, with 9 bases identical to TRBD2. V lost 3 bases and J lost 1; bases outside the gene matches: 5. Germline CDR1 is KGHSH and CDR2 is LQKENI. The CDR3 totals 16 residues. The CDR3 bases are TGTGCCAGCTCACCTACTAGCGGGTGGGGCACAGATACGCAGTATTTT. This gives the protein CASSPTSGWGTDTQYF. The variable domain in full, with the rest retrieved from reference TRBV18 and TRBJ2-3, is NAGVMQNPRHLVRRRGQEARLRCSPMKGHSHVYWYRQLPEEGLKFMVYLQKENIIDESGMPKERFSAEFPKEGPSILRIQQVVRGDSAAYFCASSPTSGWGTDTQYFGPGTRLTVL.

This clonotype was detected once. The genes are TRBV4-1 and TRBJ2-3; D tentatively fits TRBD1 or TRBD2 (5 bases each). The CDR3 length is 17 residues. V dropped 4 bases and J dropped 4 bases, with 21 bases sitting between them. The germline gives CDR1 MGHRA, CDR2 YSYEKL. DNA for the CDR3: TGCGCCAGCAGCCGCCAGGGACCGCAAGGATTTTCAGATACGCAGTATTTT. It specifies CASSRQGPQGFSDTQYF.

The genes are TRBV5-1 and TRBJ2-6; D remains ambiguous. Trimming shortened V by 7 bases and J by 0 bases, and 14 bases separated the two germline ends. The CDR3 consists of 16 residues. Germline V CDR1 and CDR2: SGHRS, YFSETQ. The CDR3 coding sequence is TGCGCCAGCCAAAAGGGTCCGCTCTCTGGGGCCAACGTCCTGACTTTC. Translated, it gives CASQKGPLSGANVLTF.

The sample holds a few counts of this clonotype. The V gene is TRBV5-1, the J gene TRBJ2-7, with D possibly being TRBD1 (6 bases). The germline CDR1 and CDR2 sequences are SGHRS and YFSETQ. The CDR3 consists of 15 residues. The V end lost 2 bases, the J end lost 1 base, and 13 bases lay between the germline ends. This CDR3 reads CASSFLPDRSYEQYF. CDR3 coding DNA: TGCGCCAGCAGCTTCCTACCAGACAGGTCCTACGAGCAGTACTTC.

This clonotype came up a few times. The rearrangement joins TRBV29-1 to TRBJ2-2, with D tentatively TRBD1 (6 bases). V lost 6 bases and J lost 1, with 15 bases in between. The CDR3 is 15 amino acids. Germline loops: CDR1 SQVTM, CDR2 ANQGSEA. CDR3 DNA sequence: TGCAGCGTCGAAACCGGGACACTGAACACCGGGGAGCTGTTTTTT. It encodes CSVETGTLNTGELFF.

This chain uses TRBV27 with TRBJ2-5; tentative D call: TRBD2 (6 bases). Trimming took off 3 bases at V and 0 bases at J, with 11 bases between the two ends. Germline-derived CDR1 and CDR2 are MNHEY and SMNVEV (reference sequence). CDR3 size: 15 residues. The CDR3 region is CASSFGAGYQETQYF. The CDR3 nucleotides read TGTGCCAGCAGTTTCGGGGCGGGGTACCAAGAGACCCAGTACTTC.

This clonotype has more than one count but fewer than ten. This chain links TRBV14 with TRBJ2-5; 7 bases match TRBD1. Germline-derived CDR1 and CDR2 are SGHDN and FVKESK. The junction had 2 bases not matched to a gene; V was cut back by 6 bases and J by 1 base. This CDR3 contains 13 residues. The CDR3 nucleotides are TGTGCCAGCAGACAGGGGTTCCAAGAGACCCAGTACTTC. Translating gives CASRQGFQETQYF.

The chain joins TRBV9 to TRBJ2-7; D might be TRBD1 or TRBD2, each matching 5 bases. Germline CDR1 is SGDLS and CDR2 is YYNGEE. CDR3 size: 14 residues. Trimming took off 3 bases at V and 8 bases at J, with 18 bases between the two ends. The CDR3 reads CASSASNEPGQQYF. CDR3 DNA: TGTGCCAGCAGCGCGTCCAATGAACCGGGACAGCAGTACTTC.

This chain joins TRBV24-1 and TRBJ2-5; perhaps TRBD1 as D (6 bases). The V gene's germline CDR1 is KGHDR and CDR2 SFDVKD. This CDR3 is 13 amino acids long. Trimming left V 8 bases short and J 1 base short, with 10 bases between. This CDR3 reads CATNSRGQETQYF. In DNA form, the CDR3 reads TGTGCCACCAACTCCAGGGGCCAAGAGACCCAGTACTTC.

The rearrangement joins TRBV5-1 to TRBJ2-5; a weak D match, TRBD1 (5 bases). CDR3 size: 14 residues. Trimming pared 3 bases from V and 5 bases from J, leaving 14 bases between. Germline CDR1 is SGHRS and CDR2 is YFSETQ. CDR3 in amino acids: CASSSGYGWETQYF. The CDR3 nucleotides read TGCGCCAGCAGCTCAGGGTATGGCTGGGAGACCCAGTACTTC.

This rearrangement joins TRBV5-1 to TRBJ2-1; 16 bases align to TRBD2. Germline assignment: CDR1 SGHRS and CDR2 YFSETQ. Losses at the gene ends were 4 bases for V and 14 bases for J; bases not matched to a gene: 3. This CDR3 spans 13 amino acids. As DNA, the CDR3 is TGCGCCAGCAGCGAGGGACTAGCGGGAGGGGAGTTCTTC. Residues: CASSEGLAGGEFF. The full variable domain, with the rest looked up from reference TRBV5-1 and TRBJ2-1, is KAGVTQTPRYLIKTRGQQVTLSCSPISGHRSVSWYQQTPGQGLQFLFEYFSETQRNKGNFPGRFSGRQFSNSRSEMNVSTLELGDSALYLCASSEGLAGGEFFGPGTRLTVL.